This T cell receptor (beta chain) was captured in a study of blood T cell repertoires in COVID-19. Authors' processing steps: Estimation of nucleated cell counts was performed using reference gene primer amplification. Method: immunoSEQ multiplex PCR; TCRdb's copy keeps in-frame clones and lacks some. V and J calls and clone size are given by that table; D and trimming were obtained from the DNA. Counted here are 25,000 to 30,000 clones, 85% to 95% occurring once; the ten biggest clones make up 4% to 5%. The CDR3 extends over 13 amino acids. CDR1 and CDR2 from the germline V gene are LGHDT and YNNKEL (reference sequence). Between the trimmed V and J ends, which lost 8 bases and 1 base, there was a span of 11 bases.

What was sequenced was peripheral blood. This receptor was identified in a human donor with active COVID-19. The donor label of this sample is uncertain. The chain joins TRBV3-1 (or the pseudogene TRBV3-2) to TRBJ1-1; D uncertain. This chain's CDR3 is CASATGGNTEAFF. The CDR3 nucleotides read TGTGCCAGCGCGACGGGAGGGAACACTGAAGCTTTCTTT.